This T cell receptor beta chain was sequenced in a study of blood T cells in healthy people across ages. PCR was performed a second time for about 7 to 12 cycles using a sample-barcoded 5' primer and a J-beta primer mix. The authors tagged each cDNA molecule using a template-switch adaptor with 12 random nucleotides. TCRdb re-analysed the 5' RACE reads in MiXCR, keeping a single row per CDR3 protein. The table shows approximately 800,000 distinct CDR3 sequences, with about a quarter occurring only once. Extractions gave at least 5.5 micrograms of total RNA per sample. This CDR3 comprises 11 residues. Germline V lookup: CDR1 SGHRS, CDR2 YFSETQ. About this clonotype: One end of the junction fails to match germline, which may point to a read error.

A further study also used this sample, focusing on T cells of mothers and their children.

V usage is TRBV5-1 and J usage is TRBJ2-1, with TRBD2 matching over 8 bases. Sequencing was carried out using blood. This sequence was found in a boy younger than 18 in good health. The CDR3 protein is CASAGGDEQHF. Here the CDR3 DNA reads TGCGCCAGTGCCGGGGGGGACGAGCAGCACTTC.